The 28 T cell receptor beta chains below all came from one sample that was sequenced in a study of Graves' ophthalmopathy and Graves' hyperthyroidism. Beta-chain TCR CDR3 regions were amplified from RNA transcripts. First-round RT-PCR used HTBI primers; second-round multiplex PCR followed. TCRdb recomputed calls from the multiplex PCR reads with MiXCR, one row per CDR3 protein. The data hold almost 400,000 distinct CDR3 sequences, with approximately 20% observed a single time. The specimen sequenced was peripheral blood. The receptors shown here come from a woman aged 18-35 years with Graves' ophthalmopathy.

DNA of the CDR3: TGTGCCAGCAGTTCGGATCACCATAATTCACCCCTCCACTTT. It yields the protein CASSSDHHNSPLHF. The chain is built from TRBV28 and TRBJ1-6; no definite D call. The CDR3 covers 14 residues. The V gene's germline CDR1 is MDHEN and CDR2 SYDVKM. V dropped 4 bases and J dropped 5 bases, with 9 bases sitting between them.

This clonotype was detected ten times or more. The rearrangement uses TRBV24-1 and TRBJ2-7; the D gene is possibly TRBD1 (5 bases). Trimming removed 11 bases from V and 2 bases from J, with 12 bases in between. The CDR3 length is 12 residues. Looked up from germline, CDR1 is KGHDR and CDR2 is SFDVKD. CDR3 coding DNA: TGTGCCAGAAGGGGATTAACCTACGAGCAGTACTTC. Amino acids: CARRGLTYEQYF.

Regarding this clonotype: It may be a read error: a sequence one base away is much more abundant. V is TRBV12-3 or TRBV12-4 and J is TRBJ1-1, with D possibly being TRBD1 (5 bases). The CDR3 loop spans 15 amino acids. Trimming pared 11 bases from V and 5 bases from J, leaving 24 bases between. The CDR3, as DNA: TGTGCCGACAGCCCAGTCCAGGGAGGTGGGACTGAAGCTTTCTTT. This encodes CADSPVQGGGTEAFF.

This clonotype was seen ten or more times. The genes are TRBV5-1 and TRBJ2-7; D is perhaps TRBD1 (5 bases). The CDR3 has 13 residues. Trimming pared 0 bases from V and 6 bases from J, leaving 10 bases between. Germline V lookup: CDR1 SGHRS, CDR2 YFSETQ. The CDR3 spells CASSLDLRGEQYF. The CDR3 DNA sequence: TGCGCCAGCAGCTTGGATTTAAGGGGCGAGCAGTACTTC. Looking up the rest from reference TRBV5-1 and TRBJ2-7 gives the full variable domain: KAGVTQTPRYLIKTRGQQVTLSCSPISGHRSVSWYQQTPGQGLQFLFEYFSETQRNKGNFPGRFSGRQFSNSRSEMNVSTLELGDSALYLCASSLDLRGEQYFGPGTRLTVT.

V gene TRBV11-2 combines with J gene TRBJ2-5; D is undetermined. The CDR3 covers 15 residues. Germline V lookup: CDR1 SGHAT, CDR2 FQNNGV. Trimming shortened V by 3 bases and J by 2 bases, and 13 bases separated the two germline ends. This chain's CDR3 is CASSFAGRGQETQYF. DNA for the CDR3: TGTGCCAGCAGCTTCGCCGGACGTGGTCAAGAGACCCAGTACTTC. Using reference TRBV11-2 and TRBJ2-5 for the parts outside the CDR3, the full variable domain is EAGVAQSPRYKIIEKRQSVAFWCNPISGHATLYWYQQILGQGPKLLIQFQNNGVVDDSQLPKDRFSAERLKGVDSTLKIQPAKLEDSAVYLCASSFAGRGQETQYFGPGTRLLVL.

CDR3 sequence: CASSFETGLLYGYTF. In nucleotides, the CDR3 is TGCGCCAGCAGCTTCGAGACAGGATTACTCTATGGCTACACCTTC. The rearrangement joins TRBV5-1 to TRBJ1-2; TRBD1 is a possible D gene (6 bases). CDR3 length equals 15 residues. The germline gives CDR1 SGHRS, CDR2 YFSETQ. V lost 2 bases and J 4 bases, leaving 15 bases between the germline ends.

The sample holds many counts of this clonotype. A much larger clone differs from this one at a single base, so this may be a read error. The chain combines TRBV6-5 with TRBJ2-7; D is tentatively TRBD1 or TRBD2 (5 bases each). The CDR3 consists of 13 residues. Germline V lookup: CDR1 MNHEY, CDR2 SVGAGI. V lost 8 bases and J 1 base, leaving 12 bases between the germline ends. The chain's CDR3 is CASDAGSSYEQYF. CDR3 bases: TGTGCCAGCGACGCAGGGAGTTCCTACGAGCAGTACTTC.

This clonotype appeared many times. The J gene is TRBJ1-1, the V gene TRBV10-3; D is uncertain. CDR1 is ENHRY, CDR2 SYGVKD, per germline. The germline V and J ends were trimmed by 6 bases and 11 bases, with 16 bases remaining between them. CDR3 size: 12 residues. The CDR3 spells CAISDSIRTAFF. The CDR3 DNA sequence: TGTGCCATCAGCGACTCGATTAGGACTGCTTTCTTT.

The V call is TRBV19, the J call TRBJ1-2; the D is unclear. There are 15 residues in the CDR3. Germline CDR1 reads LNHDA; CDR2 reads SQIVND (reference sequence). V shed 3 bases and J shed 7 bases, with 18 bases lying between them. CDR3 sequence: CASSIWEGRLAGYTF. The CDR3 nucleotides are TGTGCCAGTAGTATTTGGGAAGGGAGATTGGCTGGCTACACCTTC.

V is TRBV6-2 or TRBV6-3 and J is TRBJ2-5; unclear D gene. The germline gives CDR1 MNHEY, CDR2 SVGEGT. V lost 2 bases to trimming and J lost 5 bases, with 9 bases between them. This CDR3 has 13 residues. This CDR3 reads CASSYRLSETQYF. The DNA of the CDR3 is TGTGCCAGCAGTTACCGGCTCTCGGAGACCCAGTACTTC.

This clonotype was detected ten times or more. The V call is TRBV18, the J call TRBJ1-2; 7 bases line up with TRBD1. J gave up 3 bases and V 5 bases, and 9 bases lay outside the gene matches. Germline CDR1 and CDR2: KGHSH and LQKENI. CDR3 length equals 15 residues. This chain's CDR3 is CASSTPLTGHYGYTF. CDR3 sequence (DNA): TGTGCCAGCTCAACCCCCCTGACAGGGCACTATGGCTACACCTTC.

The sample holds many counts of this clonotype. CDR3 DNA sequence: TGCAGCGTTTCCATTTCAGGGGTCCAAAACATTCAGTACTTC. It codes for CSVSISGVQNIQYF. The chain recombines TRBV29-1 with TRBJ2-4; weak D call: TRBD1 (6 bases). CDR1 SQVTM and CDR2 ANQGSEA come from the germline V gene. CDR3 length equals 14 residues. Trimming pared 5 bases from V and 5 bases from J, leaving 16 bases between. The entire variable domain, with the rest obtained from reference TRBV29-1 and TRBJ2-4, is as follows: SAVISQKPSRDICQRGTSLTIQCQVDSQVTMMFWYRQQPGQSLTLIATANQGSEATYESGFVIDKFPISRPNLTFSTLTVSNMSPEDSSIYLCSVSISGVQNIQYFGAGTRLSVL.

This clonotype was detected ten times or more. CDR3 DNA sequence: TGTGCCAGCAGCCAACGGGAAGGGCGACTCGGCGCTTTCTTT. It codes for CASSQREGRLGAFF. The chain links TRBV11-2 to TRBJ1-1; D not resolved. There are 14 residues in the CDR3. CDR1 and CDR2 (germline): SGHAT, FQNNGV. Trimming removed 5 bases from V and 11 bases from J, with 21 bases in between.

This clonotype showed up many times. The chain couples TRBV28 to TRBJ2-7, with 11 positions matching TRBD1. The J segment lost 3 bases and the V segment lost 4 bases, leaving 5 bases of the junction unmatched. Germline V gene lookup returns CDR1 MDHEN and CDR2 SYDVKM. This CDR3 is built from 15 residues. The CDR3 coding sequence is TGTGCCAGCAGTTGGGGGACAGGGGGGTACTACGAGCAGTACTTC. Translating it yields CASSWGTGGYYEQYF.

This clonotype was recorded many times. The chain employs TRBV28 and TRBJ2-7; D uncertain. Per the germline V gene, CDR1 is MDHEN and CDR2 is SYDVKM. V shed 7 bases and J shed 6 bases, with 10 bases lying between them. The CDR3 loop spans 11 amino acids. The CDR3 is CASIWASEQYF. Written as DNA, the CDR3 is TGTGCCAGCATCTGGGCCAGCGAGCAGTACTTC.

This clonotype was detected only a few times. This chain uses TRBV12-3 or TRBV12-4 with TRBJ1-3, with unresolved D. This CDR3 has 12 residues. Trimming took 0 bases from V and 5 from J, leaving 2 bases between them. This CDR3 reads CASSLARNTIYF. The CDR3 nucleotides read TGTGCCAGCAGTTTAGCCAGAAACACCATATATTTT.

This chain connects TRBV7-2 to TRBJ2-5; D unresolved. Germline lookup yields CDR1 SGHTA and CDR2 FQGNSA. The V and J ends lost 4 bases and 5 bases respectively, with 11 bases between them. The CDR3 has 13 residues. CDR3 sequence reads: CASSSLPPETQYF. The CDR3 DNA reads TGTGCCAGCAGCTCACTACCTCCGGAGACCCAGTACTTC.

The rearrangement links TRBV28 to TRBJ1-5, with a weak D call TRBD1 (5 bases). The CDR3 totals 17 residues. The germline CDR1 and CDR2 sequences are MDHEN and SYDVKM. The germline V and J ends were trimmed by 5 bases and 3 bases, with 20 bases remaining between them. CDR3 bases: TGTGCCAGCAGTCCCCTGACAGTCACCCTCTTCAATCAGCCCCAGCATTTT. Translating gives CASSPLTVTLFNQPQHF.

This clonotype has a count of ten or more. The CDR3 region is CASSDPFVGVQYF. As DNA, the CDR3 is TGTGCCAGCAGCGACCCTTTCGTGGGTGTGCAGTACTTC. V and J are TRBV2 and TRBJ2-7, with D uncertain. CDR3 length: 13 residues. With 6 bases removed from V and 9 bases from J, the gap between germline ends came to 18 bases. In germline, CDR1 is SNHLY, CDR2 FYNNEI.

This clonotype was seen at least ten times. This may come from a read error, since a much larger clone is one base off. Lacking the conserved final phenylalanine or tryptophan, this CDR3 likely reflects a read error. The V and J genes are TRBV6-5 and TRBJ1-6, with a weak D call TRBD1 (6 bases). This CDR3 is 16 amino acids long. The germline CDR1 and CDR2 sequences are MNHEY and SVGAGI. Trimming took 0 bases from V and 10 from J, leaving 16 bases between them. The CDR3 region is CASSYSGRGVGSPLHL. The CDR3 bases are TGTGCCAGCAGTTACTCAGGCAGGGGTGTAGGGTCACCCCTCCACCTT.

This clonotype was counted at least ten times. V and J are TRBV12-3 or TRBV12-4 and TRBJ2-5; 12 bases match TRBD2. The CDR3 has 18 residues. The V segment lost 4 bases and the J segment 4 bases; nucleotides outside the gene matches: 13. The CDR3 DNA follows: TGTGCCAGCAGTTCGGGTGGTAGCCTAGCGGGAGGGCGAGAGACCCAGTACTTC. Residues: CASSSGGSLAGGRETQYF.

This clonotype was seen repeatedly, ten times or more. V gene TRBV28 combines with J gene TRBJ2-7, with D maybe TRBD1 (6 bases). Germline CDR1 reads MDHEN; CDR2 reads SYDVKM. V lost 6 bases and J 1 base, leaving 16 bases between the germline ends. CDR3 length: 15 residues. CDR3 residues: CASSSPGQGSYEQYF. CDR3 bases: TGTGCCAGCAGCAGTCCGGGACAAGGATCCTACGAGCAGTACTTC.

This clonotype was seen many times. The chain recombines TRBV25-1 with TRBJ1-3; no clear D gene. The ends were cut back, 4 bases at V and 2 bases at J, with 6 bases in the middle. Germline V gives CDR1 MGHDK, CDR2 SYGVNS. CDR3 length: 13 residues. Here the CDR3 reads CASSAYTGNTIYF. In DNA, the CDR3 is TGTGCCAGCAGTGCCTATACTGGAAACACCATATATTTT. Supplemented by reference TRBV25-1 and TRBJ1-3, the full variable domain reads EADIYQTPRYLVIGTGKKITLECSQTMGHDKMYWYQQDPGMELHLIHYSYGVNSTEKGDLSSESTVSRIRTEHFPLTLESARPSHTSQYLCASSAYTGNTIYFGEGSWLTVV.

CDR3 sequence: CASSFRQGEETQYF. The CDR3 DNA reads as TGTGCCAGCAGCTTCAGACAGGGGGAAGAGACCCAGTACTTC. The V gene is TRBV7-2, the J gene TRBJ2-5, with 9 bases that match TRBD1. Trimming removed 3 bases from V and 3 bases from J; junction bases left unmatched: 2. The germline CDR1 and CDR2 sequences are SGHTA and FQGNSA. CDR3 length: 14 residues.

The genes are TRBV2 and TRBJ2-5; 11 bases align to TRBD2. J was trimmed by 5 bases and V by 8 bases; bases with no gene match: 13. The CDR3 spans 16 residues. Germline V gene sequence: CDR1 SNHLY, CDR2 FYNNEI. The CDR3 bases are TGTGCCAGCGGGGCGGGACTAGCGGCGCGTGGGGAGACCCAGTACTTC. This codes for CASGAGLAARGETQYF.

This clonotype was recorded at least ten times. The chain recombines TRBV6-2 or TRBV6-3 with TRBJ1-6, with a possible D match to TRBD1 (6 bases). The CDR3 has 13 amino acids. With 4 bases removed from V and 5 bases from J, the gap between germline ends came to 6 bases. Germline lookup yields CDR1 MNHEY and CDR2 SVGEGT. CDR3 nucleotide sequence: TGTGCCAGCAGTTGGACAGATAATTCACCCCTCCACTTT. As protein: CASSWTDNSPLHF.

This clonotype was counted many times. The CDR3 sequence is CASSFRAGSEYEQYF. The CDR3 DNA sequence: TGTGCCAGCAGCTTCAGGGCGGGGAGTGAGTACGAGCAGTACTTC. The rearrangement uses TRBV5-5 and TRBJ2-7; TRBD2 might be the D (6 bases). Germline V gene lookup returns CDR1 SGHKS and CDR2 YYEKEE (reference sequence). Deletions cut 2 bases from V and 4 bases from J, with 16 bases between. CDR3 length equals 15 residues. Variable domain in full (rest from reference TRBV5-5 and TRBJ2-7): DAGVTQSPTHLIKTRGQQVTLRCSPISGHKSVSWYQQVLGQGPQFIFQYYEKEERGRGNFPDRFSARQFPNYSSELNVNALLLGDSALYLCASSFRAGSEYEQYFGPGTRLTVT.

About this clonotype: A much larger clone is a single base away; this may be a read error. V gene TRBV28 combines with J gene TRBJ1-5; TRBD1 agrees at 12 bases. From germline, CDR1 is MDHEN and CDR2 SYDVKM. The CDR3 runs 16 residues. Trimming removed 8 bases from V and 1 base from J; junction bases left unmatched: 6. CDR3 DNA: TGTGCCAGCGGGGACAGGGGGCCCGGGAGCAATCAGCCCCAGCATTTT. It yields the protein CASGDRGPGSNQPQHF.